This T cell receptor (beta chain) appears in the sequencing data of a study of early T cells in non-severe SARS-CoV-2 infection. Overall study context: Chains were unpaired, as sequencing was done on bulk RNA from unsorted whole blood.

cDNA molecules, individually, were tagged with unique molecular identifiers. TCRdb passed the 5' RACE reads through MiXCR, listing each CDR3 protein once. The data contain 68,000 or so distinct CDR3 sequences, approximately 10% of them singletons. This clonotype occurred a few times. Its antigen is not identified. The CDR3 sequence is 17 residues long. The ends lost 2 bases at V and 0 bases at J; junction bases unmatched: 11. From germline, CDR1 is DFQATT and CDR2 SNEGSKA (reference sequence). The study's findings and limits: VDJdb-based annotation leaned toward anti-spike CD8 responses and missed private and CD4 specificities.

This receptor was obtained from an adult who was a healthcare worker with PCR-confirmed SARS-CoV-2 infection or an uninfected control (not recorded which). The sequenced sample consisted of whole blood. The J gene is TRBJ1-1, the V gene TRBV20-1; TRBD1 agrees at 8 bases. The CDR3 sequence: CSARNLRGRGVNTEAFF. In DNA, the CDR3 is TGCAGTGCTAGAAACCTCAGGGGGCGCGGGGTGAACACTGAAGCTTTCTTT.